This TCR beta chain is drawn from a study of shared clonotypes between healthy human individuals. Study-wide results and caveats: Among donors, sharing of clonotypes was expected to be affected by sequencing depth.

The authors ran the assay at deep level. Generated by immunoSEQ multiplex PCR, the TCRdb table keeps only in-frame clones and is missing some. Of under 1,100,000 clones in the sample, 60% to 80% are singletons; the top ten hold roughly 1.5%. This clone was found a few times. The target antigen is unknown. Trimming stripped 5 bases from V and 10 bases from J, with 18 bases between. This CDR3 has 15 residues. The germline V gene encodes CDR1 MNHNS and CDR2 SASEGT. The rearrangement links TRBV6-1 to TRBJ1-6; D remains unclear. This TCR came from a man between 18 and 35 years old in good health. The sample comprised memory CD4+ T cells sorted from blood. Subset noted: CD45RA-negative fraction. The CDR3 is CASSPTALAGSPLHF. The CDR3 DNA sequence: TGTGCCAGCAGTCCAACCGCCCTGGCGGGGTCACCCCTCCACTTT.